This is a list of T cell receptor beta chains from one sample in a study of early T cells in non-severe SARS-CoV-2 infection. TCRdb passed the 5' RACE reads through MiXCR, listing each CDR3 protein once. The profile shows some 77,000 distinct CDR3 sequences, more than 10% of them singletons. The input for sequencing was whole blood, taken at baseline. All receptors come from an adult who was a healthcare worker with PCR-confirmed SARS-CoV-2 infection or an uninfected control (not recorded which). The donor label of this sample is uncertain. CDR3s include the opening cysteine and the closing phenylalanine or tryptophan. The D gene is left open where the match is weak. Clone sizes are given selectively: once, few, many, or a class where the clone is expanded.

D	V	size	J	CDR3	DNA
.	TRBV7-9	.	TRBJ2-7	CASSFRDGQYF	TGTGCCAGCAGCTTCCGGGACGGACAGTACTTC
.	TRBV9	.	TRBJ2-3	CASSVGRGSNTDTQYF	TGTGCCAGCAGCGTAGGTAGGGGCTCTAACACAGATACGCAGTATTTT
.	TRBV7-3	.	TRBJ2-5	CASSLFRQETQYF	TGTGCCAGCAGCTTATTCAGACAAGAGACCCAGTACTTC
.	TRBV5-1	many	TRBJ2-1	CASSLGGAPNEQFF	TGCGCCAGCAGCTTGGGAGGGGCCCCCAATGAGCAGTTCTTC
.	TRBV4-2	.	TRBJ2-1	CASSQESGSSYNEQFF	TGTGCCAGCAGCCAAGAGTCGGGGAGCTCCTACAATGAGCAGTTCTTC
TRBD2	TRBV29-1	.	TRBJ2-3	CSGTGLASDTQYF	TGCAGCGGGACGGGACTAGCTTCAGATACGCAGTATTTT
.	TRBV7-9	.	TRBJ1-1	CASSLEASPGTEAFF	TGTGCCAGCAGCTTAGAAGCGTCCCCGGGCACTGAAGCTTTCTTT
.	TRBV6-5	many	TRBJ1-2	CASSPGGSYGYTF	TGTGCCAGCAGTCCCGGGGGTAGCTATGGCTACACCTTC
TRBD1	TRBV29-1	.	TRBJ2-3	CSIGKPGQGVVMDTQYF	TGCAGTATAGGAAAACCGGGACAGGGGGTAGTAATGGATACGCAGTATTTT
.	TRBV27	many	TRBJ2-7	CASSSDFPDSTGRHSYEQYF	TGTGCCAGCAGTTCTGATTTCCCGGACAGCACAGGTCGGCATTCCTACGAGCAGTACTTC
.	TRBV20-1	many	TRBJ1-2	CSATRHEGGGYTF	TGCAGTGCCACTAGACACGAGGGCGGTGGCTACACCTTC
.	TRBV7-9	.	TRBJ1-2	CASATGANYGYTF	TGTGCCAGCGCGACAGGAGCTAACTATGGCTACACCTTC
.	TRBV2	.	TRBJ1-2	CASRRGADGYTF	TGTGCCAGCAGACGGGGGGCGGATGGCTACACCTTC
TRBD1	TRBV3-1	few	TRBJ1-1	CASSARDRGTEAFF	TGTGCCAGCAGCGCCCGGGACAGGGGTACTGAAGCTTTCTTT
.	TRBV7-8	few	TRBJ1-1	CASSLDNVEAFF	TGTGCCAGCAGCTTAGATAATGTCGAAGCTTTCTTT
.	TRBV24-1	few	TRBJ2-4	CATGVSRSLPKNIQYF	TGTGCCACCGGAGTCTCAAGATCCCTACCCAAAAACATTCAGTACTTC
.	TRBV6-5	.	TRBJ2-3	CASSDRRSDTQYF	TGTGCCAGCAGTGACAGGAGGTCAGATACGCAGTATTTT
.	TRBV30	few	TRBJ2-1	CAWGGLALQFF	TGTGCCTGGGGCGGGCTAGCCCTGCAGTTCTTC
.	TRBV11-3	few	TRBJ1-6	CASRRGDSPLHF	TGTGCCAGCAGGCGAGGGGATTCACCCCTCCACTTT
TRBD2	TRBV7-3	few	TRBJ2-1	CASSQRGTSGTYNEQFF	TGTGCCAGCAGCCAACGCGGGACTAGCGGGACCTACAATGAGCAGTTCTTC
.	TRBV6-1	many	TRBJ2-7	CASRIAGLGKTYEQYF	TGTGCCAGCAGGATCGCGGGGCTTGGGAAGACCTACGAGCAGTACTTC
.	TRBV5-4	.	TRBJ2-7	CASSFDTSYEQYF	TGTGCCAGCAGCTTTGACACCTCCTACGAGCAGTACTTC
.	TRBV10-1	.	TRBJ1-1	CASSESRVAEAFF	TGCGCCAGCAGTGAGTCAAGGGTCGCTGAAGCTTTCTTT
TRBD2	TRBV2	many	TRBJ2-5	CASSGTSGREETQYF	TGTGCCAGCAGTGGGACTAGCGGGAGGGAAGAGACCCAGTACTTC
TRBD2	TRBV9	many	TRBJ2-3	CASSARAGASTDTQYF	TGTGCCAGCAGCGCCCGAGCGGGGGCCAGCACAGATACGCAGTATTTT
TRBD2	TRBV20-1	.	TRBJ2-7	CSAGPSGSSHERYF	TGCAGTGCTGGCCCTAGCGGGAGCTCTCACGAGCGGTACTTC
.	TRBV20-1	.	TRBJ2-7	CSARDYRSSYEQYF	TGCAGTGCTAGAGATTATCGCAGTTCCTACGAGCAGTACTTC
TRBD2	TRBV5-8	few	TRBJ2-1	CASSLSLAGYNEQFF	TGTGCCAGCAGCTTGAGTCTAGCGGGGTACAATGAGCAGTTCTTC
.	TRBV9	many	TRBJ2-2	CASRSTGELFF	TGTGCCAGCAGGTCCACCGGGGAGCTGTTTTTT
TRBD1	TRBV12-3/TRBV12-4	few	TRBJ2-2	CASTGPPGGTGELFF	TGTGCCAGCACTGGACCCCCAGGGGGCACCGGGGAGCTGTTTTTT
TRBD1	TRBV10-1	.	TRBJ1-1	CASRQDRVGTEAFF	TGCGCCAGCAGGCAGGACAGGGTGGGAACTGAAGCTTTCTTT
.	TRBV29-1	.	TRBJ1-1	CSAFGEGDTEAFF	TGCAGCGCCTTCGGGGAGGGGGACACTGAAGCTTTCTTT
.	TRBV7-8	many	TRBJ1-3	CASSVPGAVGNTIYF	TGTGCCAGCAGCGTACCAGGGGCTGTTGGAAACACCATATATTTT
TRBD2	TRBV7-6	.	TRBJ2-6	CASSTPSGGRVAGANVLTF	TGTGCCAGCAGCACTCCCAGCGGGGGCCGAGTAGCTGGGGCCAACGTCCTGACTTTC
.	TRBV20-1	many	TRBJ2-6	CSALDSAGANVLTF	TGCAGTGCTTTAGACAGTGCTGGGGCCAACGTCCTGACTTTC
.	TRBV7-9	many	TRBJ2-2	CASSSNTGELFF	TGTGCCAGCAGCTCGAACACCGGGGAGCTGTTTTTT
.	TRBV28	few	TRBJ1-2	CASKANYGYTF	TGTGCCAGCAAGGCTAACTATGGCTACACCTTC
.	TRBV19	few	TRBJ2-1	CASSDWQSSYNEQFF	TGTGCCAGTAGCGACTGGCAGAGCTCCTACAATGAGCAGTTCTTC
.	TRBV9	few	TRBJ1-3	CASSTISDSPGNTIYF	TGTGCCAGCAGCACCATTTCGGACAGTCCTGGAAACACCATATATTTT
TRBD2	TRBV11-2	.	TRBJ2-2	CASSSIAGYTGELFF	TGTGCCAGCAGCTCCATAGCGGGATACACCGGGGAGCTGTTTTTT